This T cell receptor (beta chain) was observed in a study of spatial heterogeneity in lung cancer. Overall study: Detection consistently captured more beta-chain sequences than alpha-chain sequences. Study-wide results and limits: The study found that expanded intratumoral alpha and beta TCR counts tracked tumor mutation counts.

TCRdb independently ran MiXCR on the 5' RACE reads; one entry per CDR3 protein. The sample lists over 25,000 distinct CDR3 sequences; about 6.6% were seen once. Germline V gives CDR1 SGHAT, CDR2 FQNNGV. Trimming left V 1 base short and J 6 bases short, with 12 bases between. The length of the CDR3 is 14 residues. Time point indicated: sample taken at primary tumor resection. Turning to this clonotype: Its antigen is unidentified. This clone may be a read error of a much larger clone one base away.

The chain recombines TRBV11-2 with TRBJ1-2, with a tentative D call TRBD1 (5 bases). The sequence came from a male donor with early-stage non-small cell lung cancer. Specimen: lung tumor tissue, collected at surgery. CDR3 sequence reads: CASSLGGANHGYTF. Written as DNA, the CDR3 is TGTGCCAGCAGCTTAGGAGGGGCCAACCATGGCTACACCTTC.